The entry that follows covers one TCR beta chain sequence. Antigen: not known. Roughly three months, about 14 weeks, into antiretroviral therapy, follow-up blood was collected. No cell fractionation was done, so the repertoire covers all unsorted peripheral blood T cells. From germline, CDR1 is MDHEN and CDR2 SYDVKM. This CDR3 contains 14 residues. Trimming removed 1 base from V and 2 bases from J, with 9 bases in between. The data originate from a study of HIV-infected patients and healthy controls. Across the study: Viral load fell to undetectable in 11 of 16 patients by the second blood draw.

About 500 ng RNA was reverse transcribed with alpha and beta constant-region primers. Separate chain-specific third strand synthesis with multiplexing indices produced the alpha and beta libraries. TCRdb passed the 5' RACE reads through MiXCR, listing each CDR3 protein once. The table shows over 5,500 distinct CDR3 sequences, with 7.4% occurring only once. Study-wide results and caveats: A major limitation was that merely sixteen HIV-infected individuals were processed. Compared with healthy controls, HIV-infected patients showed less CDR3 sharing between individuals.

The source of this sequence is an adult with HIV infection. The chain carries TRBV28 and TRBJ2-7; D may be TRBD1 (5 bases). Sequencing used blood, obtained during antiretroviral therapy. CDR3 sequence: CASSLSAGTYEQYF. The CDR3 region has the DNA TGTGCCAGCAGTTTATCTGCAGGGACCTACGAGCAGTACTTC.